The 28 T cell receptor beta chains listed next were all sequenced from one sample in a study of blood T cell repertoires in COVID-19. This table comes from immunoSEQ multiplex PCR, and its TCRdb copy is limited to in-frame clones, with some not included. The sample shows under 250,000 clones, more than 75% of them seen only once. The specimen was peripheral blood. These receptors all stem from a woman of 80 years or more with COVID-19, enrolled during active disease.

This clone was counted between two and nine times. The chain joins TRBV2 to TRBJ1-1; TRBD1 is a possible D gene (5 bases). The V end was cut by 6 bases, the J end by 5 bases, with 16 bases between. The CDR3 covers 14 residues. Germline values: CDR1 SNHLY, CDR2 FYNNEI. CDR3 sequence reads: CASRTRKGRTEAFF. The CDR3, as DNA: TGTGCCAGCAGGACAAGAAAGGGGCGGACTGAAGCTTTCTTT.

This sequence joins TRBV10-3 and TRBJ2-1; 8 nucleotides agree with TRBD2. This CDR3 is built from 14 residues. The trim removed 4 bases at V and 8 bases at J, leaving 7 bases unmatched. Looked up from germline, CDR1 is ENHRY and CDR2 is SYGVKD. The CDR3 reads CAISANGGVDEQFF. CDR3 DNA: TGTGCCATCAGTGCCAACGGGGGGGTTGATGAGCAGTTCTTC.

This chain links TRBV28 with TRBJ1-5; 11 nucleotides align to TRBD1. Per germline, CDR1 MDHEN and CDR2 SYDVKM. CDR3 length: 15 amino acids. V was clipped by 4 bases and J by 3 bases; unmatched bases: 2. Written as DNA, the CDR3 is TGTGCCAGCAGTTGGGGACAGGGGGACAATCAGCCCCAGCATTTT. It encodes CASSWGQGDNQPQHF. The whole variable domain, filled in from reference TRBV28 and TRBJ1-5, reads DVKVTQSSRYLVKRTGEKVFLECVQDMDHENMFWYRQDPGLGLRLIYFSYDVKMKEKGDIPEGYSVSREKKERFSLILESASTNQTSMYLCASSWGQGDNQPQHFGDGTRLSIL.

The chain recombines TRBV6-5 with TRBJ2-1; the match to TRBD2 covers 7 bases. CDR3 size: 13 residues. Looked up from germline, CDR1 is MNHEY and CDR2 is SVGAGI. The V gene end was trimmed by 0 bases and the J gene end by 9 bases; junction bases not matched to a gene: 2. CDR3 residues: CASSYSGRGEQFF. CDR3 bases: TGTGCCAGCAGTTACTCGGGGAGGGGTGAGCAGTTCTTC.

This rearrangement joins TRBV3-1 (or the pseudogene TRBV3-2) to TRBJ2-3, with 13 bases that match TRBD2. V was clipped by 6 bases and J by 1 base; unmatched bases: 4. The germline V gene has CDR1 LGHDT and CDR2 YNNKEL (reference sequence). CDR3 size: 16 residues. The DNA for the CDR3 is TGTGCCAGCAGGGGGACTAGCGGGGTCGGCACAGATACGCAGTATTTT. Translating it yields CASRGTSGVGTDTQYF.

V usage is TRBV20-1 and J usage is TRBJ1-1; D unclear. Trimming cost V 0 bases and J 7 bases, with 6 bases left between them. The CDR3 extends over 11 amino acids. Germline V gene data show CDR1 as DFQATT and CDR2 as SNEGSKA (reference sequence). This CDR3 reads CSARDLSEAFF. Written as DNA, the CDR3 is TGCAGTGCTAGAGATCTTAGTGAAGCTTTCTTT.

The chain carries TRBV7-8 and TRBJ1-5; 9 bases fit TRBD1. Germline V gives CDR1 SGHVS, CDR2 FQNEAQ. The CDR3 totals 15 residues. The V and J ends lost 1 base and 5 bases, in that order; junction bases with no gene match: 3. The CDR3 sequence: CASSLGTGVDQPQHF. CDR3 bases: TGTGCCAGCAGCTTAGGGACAGGGGTAGATCAGCCCCAGCATTTT.

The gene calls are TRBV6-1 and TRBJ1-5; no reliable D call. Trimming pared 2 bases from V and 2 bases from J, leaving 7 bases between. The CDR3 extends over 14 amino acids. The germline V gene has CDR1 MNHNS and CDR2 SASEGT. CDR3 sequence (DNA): TGTGCCAGCAGTGAACCGGTAGGCAATCAGCCCCAGCATTTT. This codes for CASSEPVGNQPQHF.

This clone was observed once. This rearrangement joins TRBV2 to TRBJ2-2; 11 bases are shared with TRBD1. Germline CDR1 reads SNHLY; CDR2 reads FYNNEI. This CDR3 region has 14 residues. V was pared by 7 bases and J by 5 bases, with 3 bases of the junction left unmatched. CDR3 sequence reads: CASTGQGATGELFF. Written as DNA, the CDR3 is TGTGCCAGCACAGGACAGGGGGCGACCGGGGAGCTGTTTTTT.

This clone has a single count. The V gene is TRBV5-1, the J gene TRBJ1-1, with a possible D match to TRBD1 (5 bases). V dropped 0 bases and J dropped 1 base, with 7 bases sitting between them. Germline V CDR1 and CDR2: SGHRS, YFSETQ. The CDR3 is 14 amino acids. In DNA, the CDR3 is TGCGCCAGCAGCTTGGCAAGGGGGAACACTGAAGCTTTCTTT. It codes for CASSLARGNTEAFF.

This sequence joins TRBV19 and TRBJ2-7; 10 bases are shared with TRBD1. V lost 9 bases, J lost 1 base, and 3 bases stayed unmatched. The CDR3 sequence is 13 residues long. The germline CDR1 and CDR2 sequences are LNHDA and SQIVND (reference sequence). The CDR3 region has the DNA TGTGCCAGCCGGGACAGGGGTTCCTACGAGCAGTACTTC. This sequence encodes CASRDRGSYEQYF.

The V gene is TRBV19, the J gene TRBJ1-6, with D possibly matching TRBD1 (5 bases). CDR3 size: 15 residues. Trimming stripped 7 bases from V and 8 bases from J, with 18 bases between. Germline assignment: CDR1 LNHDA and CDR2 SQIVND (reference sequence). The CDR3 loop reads CASNSLTGKDSPLHF. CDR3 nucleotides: TGTGCCAGTAACTCTCTCACAGGCAAGGATTCACCCCTCCACTTT.

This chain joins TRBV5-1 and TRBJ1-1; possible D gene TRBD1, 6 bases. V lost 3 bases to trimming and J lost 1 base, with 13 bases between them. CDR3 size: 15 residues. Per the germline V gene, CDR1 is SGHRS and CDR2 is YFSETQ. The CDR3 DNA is TGCGCCAGCAGCTCCCCCCAGGGGTCGAACACTGAAGCTTTCTTT. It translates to CASSSPQGSNTEAFF.

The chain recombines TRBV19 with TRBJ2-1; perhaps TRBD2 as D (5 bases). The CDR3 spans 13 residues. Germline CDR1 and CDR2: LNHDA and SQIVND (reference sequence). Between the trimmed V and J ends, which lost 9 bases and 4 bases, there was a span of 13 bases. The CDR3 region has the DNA TGTGCCAGCAAGAAACTAGAATACAATGAGCAGTTCTTC. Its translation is CASKKLEYNEQFF.

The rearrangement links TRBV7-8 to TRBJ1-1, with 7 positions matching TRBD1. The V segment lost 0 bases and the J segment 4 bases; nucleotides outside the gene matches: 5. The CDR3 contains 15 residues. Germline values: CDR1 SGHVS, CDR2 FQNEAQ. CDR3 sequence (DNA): TGTGCCAGCAGCTTAGCTATATCAGGGGGCACTGAAGCTTTCTTT. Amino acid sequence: CASSLAISGGTEAFF.

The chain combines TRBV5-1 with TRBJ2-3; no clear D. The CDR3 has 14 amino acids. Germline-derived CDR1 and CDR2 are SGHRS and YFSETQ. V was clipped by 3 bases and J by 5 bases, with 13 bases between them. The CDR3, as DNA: TGCGCCAGCAGCTCCCCCAGTTCAGGAGATACGCAGTATTTT. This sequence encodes CASSSPSSGDTQYF.

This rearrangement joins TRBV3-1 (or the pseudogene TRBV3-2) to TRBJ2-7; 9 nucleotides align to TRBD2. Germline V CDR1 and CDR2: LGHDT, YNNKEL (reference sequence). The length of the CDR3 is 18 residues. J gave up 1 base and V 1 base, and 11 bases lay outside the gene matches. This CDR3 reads CASSQGGLAKGESYEQYF. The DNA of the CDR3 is TGTGCCAGCAGCCAAGGGGGACTAGCCAAGGGGGAGTCCTACGAGCAGTACTTC.

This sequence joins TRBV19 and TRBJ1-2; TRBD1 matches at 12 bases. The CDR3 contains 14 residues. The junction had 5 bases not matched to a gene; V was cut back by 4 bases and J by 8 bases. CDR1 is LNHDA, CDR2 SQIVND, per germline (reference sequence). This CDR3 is CASSRGQGARGYTF. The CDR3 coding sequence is TGTGCCAGTAGTAGGGGACAGGGGGCGAGGGGCTACACCTTC. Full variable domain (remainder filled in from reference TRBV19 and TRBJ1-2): DGGITQSPKYLFRKEGQNVTLSCEQNLNHDAMYWYRQDPGQGLRLIYYSQIVNDFQKGDIAEGYSVSREKKESFPLTVTSAQKNPTAFYLCASSRGQGARGYTFGSGTRLTVV.

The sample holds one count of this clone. The CDR3 bases are TGTGCCAGCTCACGAATACAGATTTACACTGAAGCTTTCTTT. This encodes CASSRIQIYTEAFF. The rearrangement uses TRBV18 and TRBJ1-1; no reliable D call. The CDR3 runs to 14 residues. The V gene's germline CDR1 is KGHSH and CDR2 LQKENI. The ends were cut back, 4 bases at V and 3 bases at J, with 12 bases in the middle.

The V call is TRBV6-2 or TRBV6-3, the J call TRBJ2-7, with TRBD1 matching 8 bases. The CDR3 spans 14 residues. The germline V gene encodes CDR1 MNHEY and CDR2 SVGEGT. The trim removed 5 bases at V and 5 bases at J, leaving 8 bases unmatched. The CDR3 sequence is CASSRTGTGDEQYF. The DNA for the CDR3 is TGTGCCAGCAGTAGAACCGGGACAGGAGACGAGCAGTACTTC.

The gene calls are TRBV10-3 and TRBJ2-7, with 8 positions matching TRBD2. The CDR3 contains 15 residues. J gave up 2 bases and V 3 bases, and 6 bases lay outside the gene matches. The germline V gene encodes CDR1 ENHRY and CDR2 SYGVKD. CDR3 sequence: CAISDGRGGTYEQYV. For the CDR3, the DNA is TGTGCCATCAGTGATGGGCGCGGGGGGACCTACGAGCAGTACGTC.

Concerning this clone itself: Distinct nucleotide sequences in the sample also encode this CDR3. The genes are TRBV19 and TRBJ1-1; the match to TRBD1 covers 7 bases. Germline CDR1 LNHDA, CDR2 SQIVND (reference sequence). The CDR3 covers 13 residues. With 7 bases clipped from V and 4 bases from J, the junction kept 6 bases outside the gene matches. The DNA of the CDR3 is TGTGCCAGTACCCGACAGGGAGGCACTGAAGCTTTCTTT. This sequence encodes CASTRQGGTEAFF.

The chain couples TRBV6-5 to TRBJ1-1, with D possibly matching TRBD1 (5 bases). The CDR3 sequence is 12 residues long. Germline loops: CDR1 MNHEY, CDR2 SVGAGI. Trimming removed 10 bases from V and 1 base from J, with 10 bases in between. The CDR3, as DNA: TGTGCCACCAGACAGTGGAACACTGAAGCTTTCTTT. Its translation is CATRQWNTEAFF.

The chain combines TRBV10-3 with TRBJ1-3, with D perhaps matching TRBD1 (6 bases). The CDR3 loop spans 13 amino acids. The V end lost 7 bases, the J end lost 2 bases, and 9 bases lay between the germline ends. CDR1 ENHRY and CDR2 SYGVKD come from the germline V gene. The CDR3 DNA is TGTGCCATCAACGGACAGCCTGGAAACACCATATATTTT. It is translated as CAINGQPGNTIYF.

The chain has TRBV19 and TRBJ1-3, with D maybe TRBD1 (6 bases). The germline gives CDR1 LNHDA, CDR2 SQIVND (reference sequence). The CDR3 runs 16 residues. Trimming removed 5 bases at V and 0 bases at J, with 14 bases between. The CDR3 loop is CASSSFTGSSGNTIYF. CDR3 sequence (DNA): TGTGCCAGTAGTTCATTTACAGGGAGCTCTGGAAACACCATATATTTT.

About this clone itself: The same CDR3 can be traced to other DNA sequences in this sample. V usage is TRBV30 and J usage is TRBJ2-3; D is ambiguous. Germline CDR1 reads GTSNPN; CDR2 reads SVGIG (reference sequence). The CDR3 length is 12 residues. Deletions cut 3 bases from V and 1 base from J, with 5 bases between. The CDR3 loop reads CAWSPGTDTQYF. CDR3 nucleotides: TGTGCCTGGAGCCCGGGCACAGATACGCAGTATTTT.

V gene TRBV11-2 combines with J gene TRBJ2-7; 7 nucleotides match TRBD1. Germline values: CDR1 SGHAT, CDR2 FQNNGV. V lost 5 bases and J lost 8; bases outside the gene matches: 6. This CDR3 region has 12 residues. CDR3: CASSPTGDKQYF. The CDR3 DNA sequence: TGTGCCAGCAGCCCCACAGGGGACAAGCAGTACTTC.

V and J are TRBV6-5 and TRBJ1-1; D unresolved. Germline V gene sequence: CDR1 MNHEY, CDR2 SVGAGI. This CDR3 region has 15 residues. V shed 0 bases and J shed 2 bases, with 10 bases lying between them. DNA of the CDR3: TGTGCCAGCAGTTACTCGCACAGTGCAAACACTGAAGCTTTCTTT. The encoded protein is CASSYSHSANTEAFF.